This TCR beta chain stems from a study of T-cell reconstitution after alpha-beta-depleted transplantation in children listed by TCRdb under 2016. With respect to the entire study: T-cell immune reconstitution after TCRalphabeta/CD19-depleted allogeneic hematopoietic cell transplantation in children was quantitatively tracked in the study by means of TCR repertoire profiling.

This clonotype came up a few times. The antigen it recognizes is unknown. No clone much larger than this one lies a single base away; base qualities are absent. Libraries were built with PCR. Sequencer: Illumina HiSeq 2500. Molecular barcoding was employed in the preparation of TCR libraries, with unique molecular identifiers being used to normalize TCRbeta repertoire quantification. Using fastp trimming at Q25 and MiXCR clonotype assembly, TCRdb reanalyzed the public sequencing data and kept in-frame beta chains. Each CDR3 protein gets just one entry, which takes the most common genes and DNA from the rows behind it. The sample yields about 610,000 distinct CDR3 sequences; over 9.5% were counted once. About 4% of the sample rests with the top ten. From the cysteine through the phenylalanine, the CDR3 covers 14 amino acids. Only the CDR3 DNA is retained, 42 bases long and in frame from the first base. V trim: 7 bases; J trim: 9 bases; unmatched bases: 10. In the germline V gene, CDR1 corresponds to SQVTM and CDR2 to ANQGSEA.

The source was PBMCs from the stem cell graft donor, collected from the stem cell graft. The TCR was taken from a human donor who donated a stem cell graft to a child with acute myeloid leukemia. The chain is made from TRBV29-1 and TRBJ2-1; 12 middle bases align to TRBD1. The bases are TGCAGCGGCGCGACGGGACAGGGGGCAGGTGAGCAGTTCTTC. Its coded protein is CSGATGQGAGEQFF.